These 8 T cell receptor beta chains came from one sample sequenced in a study of beta chain features in type 1 diabetes. Whole-study findings and limits: All four CD4+ subsets of Type 1 diabetes patients contained TCRB CDR3s that were moderately but significantly shorter.

No cognate antigen is known for these TCRs. All of the isolated RNA was reverse transcribed, so expressed TCRB transcripts were sequenced. Profiled with immunoSEQ multiplex PCR; TCRdb holds only in-frame clones, not every one. The data contain tens of thousands of clones, just under 65% of them singletons. Sequencing was carried out using stem cell memory CD4+ T cells from blood. These TCRs come from a woman between 25 and 40 years old with type 1 diabetes.

The J gene is TRBJ1-1, the V gene TRBV6-6, with D maybe TRBD1 (6 bases). The CDR3 has 12 amino acids. V was cut by 5 bases and J by 5 bases, with 9 bases left in between. Per the germline V gene, CDR1 is MNHNY and CDR2 is SVGAGI (reference sequence). For the CDR3, the DNA is TGTGCCAGCAGTGCCAGGGGTACTGAAGCTTTCTTT. It codes for CASSARGTEAFF.

The rearrangement links TRBV2 to TRBJ2-1; 8 bases align to TRBD2. Germline V lookup: CDR1 SNHLY, CDR2 FYNNEI. V gave up 7 bases and J gave up 10 bases; unmatched junction bases: 15. The CDR3 has 15 amino acids. CDR3 sequence reads: CASTASGSGGEEQFF. For the CDR3, the DNA is TGTGCCAGCACGGCTAGCGGGTCCGGGGGAGAAGAGCAGTTCTTC.

This chain uses TRBV30 with TRBJ2-7; 9 positions agree with TRBD1. V shed 0 bases, J shed 4 bases, and the junction held 10 bases outside the gene matches. The CDR3 is 16 residues long. CDR1 and CDR2 from the germline V gene are GTSNPN and SVGIG (reference sequence). CDR3 bases: TGTGCCTGGAGTGTAACAGGGGGCGGTGGTTGGTACGAGCAGTACTTC. It specifies CAWSVTGGGGWYEQYF.

The V and J genes are TRBV25-1 and TRBJ1-4; D unclear. Germline V gives CDR1 MGHDK, CDR2 SYGVNS. The length of the CDR3 is 16 residues. Trimming pared 5 bases from V and 0 bases from J, leaving 13 bases between. CDR3 residues: CASSPTTPPTNEKLFF. In DNA form, the CDR3 reads TGTGCCAGCAGTCCTACTACGCCCCCAACTAATGAAAAACTGTTTTTT.

This clone was seen a few times. The V gene is TRBV10-3, the J gene TRBJ2-1, with 9 positions matching TRBD2. CDR1 and CDR2 (germline): ENHRY, SYGVKD. CDR3 length equals 15 residues. V lost 2 bases to trimming and J lost 9 bases; unmatched junction nucleotides: 8. In DNA, the CDR3 is TGTGCCATCAGTGAGACCATAGCGGGAGCTACTGAGCAGTTCTTC. Its translation is CAISETIAGATEQFF.

V is TRBV19 and J is TRBJ2-7; no definite D call. Trimming pared 6 bases from V and 0 bases from J, leaving 12 bases between. Germline V CDR1 and CDR2: LNHDA, SQIVND (reference sequence). The CDR3 is made up of 14 amino acids. In nucleotides, the CDR3 is TGTGCCAGTAGCGGCGGCTATCGCTCCTACGAGCAGTACTTC. Protein sequence: CASSGGYRSYEQYF.

About this clone itself: It is unclear where the CDR3 begins or ends on the DNA, so no DNA is shown, and the CDR3 is as TCRdb lists it. This chain connects TRBV21-1 to TRBJ2-7; TRBD2 was called by the table and not checked on the DNA. TRBV21-1 is a pseudogene segment. The CDR3 spans 16 amino acids, including both terminal residues. CDR3: CASRYPWAGGAYEQYF.

This CDR3 reads CASSQEPIGSQSYEQYF. DNA for the CDR3: TGTGCCAGCAGCCAAGAACCCATCGGGAGTCAGTCCTACGAGCAGTACTTC. The chain employs TRBV5-4 and TRBJ2-7; a possible D gene is TRBD2 (6 bases). Germline V gene lookup returns CDR1 SGHNT and CDR2 YYREEE (reference sequence). V was cut by 4 bases and J by 1 base, with 21 bases left in between. This CDR3 contains 17 residues.